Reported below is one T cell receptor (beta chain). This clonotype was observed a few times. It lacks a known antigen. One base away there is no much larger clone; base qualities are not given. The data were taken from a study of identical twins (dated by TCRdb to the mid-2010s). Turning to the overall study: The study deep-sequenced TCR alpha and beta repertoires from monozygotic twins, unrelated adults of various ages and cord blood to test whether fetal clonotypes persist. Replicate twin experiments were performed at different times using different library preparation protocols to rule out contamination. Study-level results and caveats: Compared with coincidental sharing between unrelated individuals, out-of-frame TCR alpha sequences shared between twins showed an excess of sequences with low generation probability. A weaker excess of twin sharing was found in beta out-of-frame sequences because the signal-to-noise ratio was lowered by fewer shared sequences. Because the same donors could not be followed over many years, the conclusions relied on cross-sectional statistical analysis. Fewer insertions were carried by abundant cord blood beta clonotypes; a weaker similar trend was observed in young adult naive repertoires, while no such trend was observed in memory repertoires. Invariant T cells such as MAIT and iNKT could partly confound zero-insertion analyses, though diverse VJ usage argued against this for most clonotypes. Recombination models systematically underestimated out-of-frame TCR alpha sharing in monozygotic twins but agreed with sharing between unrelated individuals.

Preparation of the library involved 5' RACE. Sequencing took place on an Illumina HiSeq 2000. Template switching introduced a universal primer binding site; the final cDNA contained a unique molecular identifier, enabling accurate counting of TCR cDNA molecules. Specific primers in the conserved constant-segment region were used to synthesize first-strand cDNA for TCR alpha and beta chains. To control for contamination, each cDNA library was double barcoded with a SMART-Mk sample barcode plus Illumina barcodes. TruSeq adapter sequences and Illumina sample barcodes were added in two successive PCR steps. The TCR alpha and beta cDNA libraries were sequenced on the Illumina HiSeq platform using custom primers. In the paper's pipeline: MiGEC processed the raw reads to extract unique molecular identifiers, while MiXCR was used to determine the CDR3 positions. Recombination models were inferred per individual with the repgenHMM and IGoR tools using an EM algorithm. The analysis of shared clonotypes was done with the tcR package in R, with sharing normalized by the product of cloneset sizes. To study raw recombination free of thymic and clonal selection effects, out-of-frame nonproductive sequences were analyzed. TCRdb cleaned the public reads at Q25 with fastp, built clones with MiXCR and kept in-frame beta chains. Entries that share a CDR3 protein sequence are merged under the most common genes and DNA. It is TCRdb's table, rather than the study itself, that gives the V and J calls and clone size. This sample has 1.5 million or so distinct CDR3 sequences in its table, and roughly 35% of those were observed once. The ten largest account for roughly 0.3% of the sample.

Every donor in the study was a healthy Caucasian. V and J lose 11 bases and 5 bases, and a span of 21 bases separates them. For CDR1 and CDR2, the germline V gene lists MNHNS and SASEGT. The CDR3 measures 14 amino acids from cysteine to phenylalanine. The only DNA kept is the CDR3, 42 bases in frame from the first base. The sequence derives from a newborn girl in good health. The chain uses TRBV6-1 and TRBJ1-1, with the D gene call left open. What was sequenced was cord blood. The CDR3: CAVRAPVPRTEAFF. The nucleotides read TGTGCCGTCAGAGCTCCAGTTCCTAGGACTGAAGCTTTCTTT.